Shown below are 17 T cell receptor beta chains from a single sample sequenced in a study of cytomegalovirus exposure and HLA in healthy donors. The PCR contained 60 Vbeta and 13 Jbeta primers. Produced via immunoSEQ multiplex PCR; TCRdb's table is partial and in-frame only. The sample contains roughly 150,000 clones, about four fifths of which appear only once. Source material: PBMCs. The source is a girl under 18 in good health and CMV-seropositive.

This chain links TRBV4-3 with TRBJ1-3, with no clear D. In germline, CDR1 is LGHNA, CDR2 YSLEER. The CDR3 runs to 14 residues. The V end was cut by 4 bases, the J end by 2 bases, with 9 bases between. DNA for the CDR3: TGCGCCAGCAGCCGAAGCGAAGCTGGAAACACCATATATTTT. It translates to CASSRSEAGNTIYF.

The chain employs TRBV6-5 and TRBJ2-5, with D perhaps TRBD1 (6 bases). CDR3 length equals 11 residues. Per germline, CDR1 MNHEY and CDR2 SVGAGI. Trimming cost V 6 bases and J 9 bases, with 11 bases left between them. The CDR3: CASRLGAAQYF. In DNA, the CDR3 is TGTGCCAGCAGGCTGGGGGCGGCCCAGTACTTC.

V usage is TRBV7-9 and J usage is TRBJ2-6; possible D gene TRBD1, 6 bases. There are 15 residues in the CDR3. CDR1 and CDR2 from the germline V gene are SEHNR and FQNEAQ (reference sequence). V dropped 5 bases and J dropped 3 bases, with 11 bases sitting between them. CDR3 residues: CASSPYRVGANVLTF. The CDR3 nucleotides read TGTGCCAGCAGCCCGTACAGGGTTGGGGCCAACGTCCTGACTTTC.

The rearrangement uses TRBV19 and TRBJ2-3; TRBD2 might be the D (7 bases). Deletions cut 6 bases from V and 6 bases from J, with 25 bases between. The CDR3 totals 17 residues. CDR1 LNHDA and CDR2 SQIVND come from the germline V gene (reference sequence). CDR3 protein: CASSPDWAGDIRDTQYF. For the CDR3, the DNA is TGTGCCAGTAGCCCGGACTGGGCGGGGGACATAAGGGATACGCAGTATTTT.

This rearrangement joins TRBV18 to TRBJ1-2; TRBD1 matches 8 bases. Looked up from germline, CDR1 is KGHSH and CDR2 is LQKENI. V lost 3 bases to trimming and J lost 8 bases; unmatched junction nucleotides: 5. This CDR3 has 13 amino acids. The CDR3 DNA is TGTGCCAGCTCACCTACAGGGGGGACCGGCTACACCTTC. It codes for CASSPTGGTGYTF.

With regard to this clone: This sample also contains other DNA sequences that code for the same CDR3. The CDR3: CASSFRGSGNTIYF. The CDR3 bases are TGTGCCAGCAGTTTTCGCGGCTCTGGAAACACCATATATTTT. The chain couples TRBV28 to TRBJ1-3; D uncertain. The CDR3 consists of 14 residues. Germline-derived CDR1 and CDR2 are MDHEN and SYDVKM. The V end was cut by 3 bases, the J end by 0 bases, with 6 bases between. The full variable domain, in which reference TRBV28 and TRBJ1-3 provide the parts outside the CDR3, is DVKVTQSSRYLVKRTGEKVFLECVQDMDHENMFWYRQDPGLGLRLIYFSYDVKMKEKGDIPEGYSVSREKKERFSLILESASTNQTSMYLCASSFRGSGNTIYFGEGSWLTVV.

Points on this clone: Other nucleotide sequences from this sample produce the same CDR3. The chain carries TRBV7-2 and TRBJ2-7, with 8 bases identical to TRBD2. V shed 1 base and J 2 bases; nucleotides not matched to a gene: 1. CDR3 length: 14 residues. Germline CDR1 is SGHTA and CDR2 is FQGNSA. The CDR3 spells CASSLVAGPYEQYF. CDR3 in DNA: TGTGCCAGCAGCTTAGTAGCGGGGCCCTACGAGCAGTACTTC.

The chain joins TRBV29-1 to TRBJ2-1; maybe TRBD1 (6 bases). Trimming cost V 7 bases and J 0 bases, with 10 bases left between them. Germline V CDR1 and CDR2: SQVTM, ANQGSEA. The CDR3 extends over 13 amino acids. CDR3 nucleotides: TGCAGCGCTGGACAGAGCTCCTACAATGAGCAGTTCTTC. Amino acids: CSAGQSSYNEQFF.

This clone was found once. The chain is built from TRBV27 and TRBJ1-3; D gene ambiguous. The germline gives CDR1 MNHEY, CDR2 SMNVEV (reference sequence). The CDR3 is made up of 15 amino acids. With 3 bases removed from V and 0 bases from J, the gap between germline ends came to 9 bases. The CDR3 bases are TGTGCCAGCAGTTTTAGTCACGGCTCTGGAAACACCATATATTTT. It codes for CASSFSHGSGNTIYF.

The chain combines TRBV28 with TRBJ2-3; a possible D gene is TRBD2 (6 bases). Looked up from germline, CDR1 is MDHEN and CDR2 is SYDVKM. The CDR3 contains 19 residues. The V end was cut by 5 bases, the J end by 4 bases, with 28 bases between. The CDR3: CASSTRDLQDSSPPDTQYF. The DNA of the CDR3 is TGTGCCAGCAGTACCCGGGACTTACAGGACTCGTCGCCGCCAGATACGCAGTATTTT.

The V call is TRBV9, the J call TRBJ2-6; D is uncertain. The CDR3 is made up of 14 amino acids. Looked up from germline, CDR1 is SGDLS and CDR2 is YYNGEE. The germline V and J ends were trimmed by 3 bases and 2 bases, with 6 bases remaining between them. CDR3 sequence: CASSAPAGANVLTF. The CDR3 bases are TGTGCCAGCAGCGCCCCTGCTGGGGCCAACGTCCTGACTTTC.

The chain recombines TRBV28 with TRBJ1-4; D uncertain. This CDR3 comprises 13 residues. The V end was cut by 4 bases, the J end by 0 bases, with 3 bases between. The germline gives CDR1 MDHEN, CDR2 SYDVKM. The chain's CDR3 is CASSSATNEKLFF. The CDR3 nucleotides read TGTGCCAGCAGTTCCGCAACTAATGAAAAACTGTTTTTT.

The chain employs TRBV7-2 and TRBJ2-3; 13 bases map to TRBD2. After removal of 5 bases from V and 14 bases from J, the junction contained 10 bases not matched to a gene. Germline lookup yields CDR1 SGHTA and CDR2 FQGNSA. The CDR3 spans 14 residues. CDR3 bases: TGTGCCAGCAGCCCGACTAGCGGGGGGTCTTCCTGGTATTTT. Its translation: CASSPTSGGSSWYF. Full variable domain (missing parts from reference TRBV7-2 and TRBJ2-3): GAGVSQSPSNKVTEKGKDVELRCDPISGHTALYWYRQSLGQGLEFLIYFQGNSAPDKSGLPSDRFSAERTGGSVSTLTIQRTQQEDSAVYLCASSPTSGGSSWYFGPGTRLTVL.

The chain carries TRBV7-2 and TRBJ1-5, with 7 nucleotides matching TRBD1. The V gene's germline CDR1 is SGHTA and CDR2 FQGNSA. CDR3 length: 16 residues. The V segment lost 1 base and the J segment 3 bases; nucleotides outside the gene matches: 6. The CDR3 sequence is CASSLVTGAYNQPQHF. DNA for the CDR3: TGTGCCAGCAGCTTAGTAACAGGGGCGTACAATCAGCCCCAGCATTTT.

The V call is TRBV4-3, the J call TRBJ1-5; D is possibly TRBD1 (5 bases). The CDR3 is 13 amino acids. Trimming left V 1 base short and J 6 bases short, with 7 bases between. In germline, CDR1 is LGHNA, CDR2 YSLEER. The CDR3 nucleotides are TGCGCCAGCAGCCAAGGGCAGGGTCAGCCCCAGCATTTT. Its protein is CASSQGQGQPQHF.

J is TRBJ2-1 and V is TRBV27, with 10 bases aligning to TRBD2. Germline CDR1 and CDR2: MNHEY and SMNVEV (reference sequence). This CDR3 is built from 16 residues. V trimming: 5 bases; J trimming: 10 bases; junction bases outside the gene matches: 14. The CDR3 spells CASSITLAGASYEQFF. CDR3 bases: TGTGCCAGCAGTATAACGCTAGCGGGAGCTTCATACGAGCAGTTCTTC.

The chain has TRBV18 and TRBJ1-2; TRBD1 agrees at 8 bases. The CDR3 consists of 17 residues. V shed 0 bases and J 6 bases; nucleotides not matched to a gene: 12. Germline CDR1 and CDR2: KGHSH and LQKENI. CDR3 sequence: CASSPPLTQGAYNGYTF. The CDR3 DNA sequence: TGTGCCAGCTCACCACCATTAACGCAGGGGGCGTATAATGGCTACACCTTC. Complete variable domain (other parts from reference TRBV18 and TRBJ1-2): NAGVMQNPRHLVRRRGQEARLRCSPMKGHSHVYWYRQLPEEGLKFMVYLQKENIIDESGMPKERFSAEFPKEGPSILRIQQVVRGDSAAYFCASSPPLTQGAYNGYTFGSGTRLTVV.